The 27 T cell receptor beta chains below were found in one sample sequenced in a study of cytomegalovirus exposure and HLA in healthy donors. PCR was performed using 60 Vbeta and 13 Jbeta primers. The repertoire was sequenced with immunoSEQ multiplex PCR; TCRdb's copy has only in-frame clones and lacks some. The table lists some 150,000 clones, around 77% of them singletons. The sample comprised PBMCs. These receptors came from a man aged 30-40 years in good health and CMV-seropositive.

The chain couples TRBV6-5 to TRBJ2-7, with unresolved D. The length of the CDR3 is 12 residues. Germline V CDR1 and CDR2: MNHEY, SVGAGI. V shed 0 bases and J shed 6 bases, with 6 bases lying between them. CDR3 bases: TGTGCCAGCAGTTACTCTGCTAGCGAGCAGTACTTC. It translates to CASSYSASEQYF.

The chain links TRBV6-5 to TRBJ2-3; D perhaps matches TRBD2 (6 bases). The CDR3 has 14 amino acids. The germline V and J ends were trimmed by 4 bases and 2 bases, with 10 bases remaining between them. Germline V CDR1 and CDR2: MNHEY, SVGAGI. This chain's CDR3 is CASSWRGHTDTQYF. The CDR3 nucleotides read TGTGCCAGCAGTTGGCGGGGCCACACAGATACGCAGTATTTT.

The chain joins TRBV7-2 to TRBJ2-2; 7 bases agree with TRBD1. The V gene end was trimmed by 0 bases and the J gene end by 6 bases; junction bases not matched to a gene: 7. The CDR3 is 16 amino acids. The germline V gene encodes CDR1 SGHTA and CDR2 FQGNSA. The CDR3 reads CASSLAGGEQPGELFF. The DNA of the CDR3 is TGTGCCAGCAGCTTAGCAGGGGGCGAGCAGCCCGGGGAGCTGTTTTTT. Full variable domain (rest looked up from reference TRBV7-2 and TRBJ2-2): GAGVSQSPSNKVTEKGKDVELRCDPISGHTALYWYRQSLGQGLEFLIYFQGNSAPDKSGLPSDRFSAERTGGSVSTLTIQRTQQEDSAVYLCASSLAGGEQPGELFFGEGSRLTVL.

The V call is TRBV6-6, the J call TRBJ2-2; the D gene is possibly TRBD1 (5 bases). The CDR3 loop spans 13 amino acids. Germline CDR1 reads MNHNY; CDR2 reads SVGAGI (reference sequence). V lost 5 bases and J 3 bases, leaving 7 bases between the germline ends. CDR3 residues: CASSTGYTGELFF. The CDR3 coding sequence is TGTGCCAGCAGTACAGGTTACACCGGGGAGCTGTTTTTT.

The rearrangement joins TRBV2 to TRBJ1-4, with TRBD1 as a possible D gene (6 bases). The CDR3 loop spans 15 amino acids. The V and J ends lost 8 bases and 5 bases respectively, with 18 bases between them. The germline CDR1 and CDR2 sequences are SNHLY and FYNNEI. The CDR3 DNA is TGTGCCAGCGGGGGCCAGGGCAGGGTGAATGAAAAACTGTTTTTT. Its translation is CASGGQGRVNEKLFF.

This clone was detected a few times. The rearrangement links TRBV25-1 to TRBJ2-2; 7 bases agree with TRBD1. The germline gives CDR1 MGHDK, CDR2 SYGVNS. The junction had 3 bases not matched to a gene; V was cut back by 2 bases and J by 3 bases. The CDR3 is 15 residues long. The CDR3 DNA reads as TGTGCCAGCAGTGAAAGGCAGGGGGACACCGGGGAGCTGTTTTTT. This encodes CASSERQGDTGELFF.

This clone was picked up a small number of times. The CDR3 loop is CASSLEGNEQFF. Written as DNA, the CDR3 is TGTGCCAGCAGTTTGGAGGGAAATGAGCAGTTCTTC. The chain recombines TRBV2 with TRBJ2-1; weak D call: TRBD2 (6 bases). Trimming cost V 5 bases and J 7 bases, with 9 bases left between them. The CDR3 runs 12 residues. The V gene's germline CDR1 is SNHLY and CDR2 FYNNEI.

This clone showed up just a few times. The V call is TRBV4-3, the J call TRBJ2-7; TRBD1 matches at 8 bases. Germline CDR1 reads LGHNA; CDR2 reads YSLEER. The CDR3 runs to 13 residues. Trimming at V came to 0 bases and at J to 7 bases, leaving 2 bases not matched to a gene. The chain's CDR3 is CASSQDWDREQYF. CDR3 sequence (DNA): TGCGCCAGCAGCCAAGATTGGGACAGGGAGCAGTACTTC.

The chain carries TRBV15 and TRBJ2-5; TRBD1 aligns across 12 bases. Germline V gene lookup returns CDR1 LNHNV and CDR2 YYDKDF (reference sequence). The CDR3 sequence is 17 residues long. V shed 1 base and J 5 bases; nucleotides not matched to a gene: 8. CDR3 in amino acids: CATSRAPGTGGEETQYF. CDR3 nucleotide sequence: TGTGCCACCAGCAGAGCCCCCGGGACAGGGGGCGAGGAGACCCAGTACTTC.

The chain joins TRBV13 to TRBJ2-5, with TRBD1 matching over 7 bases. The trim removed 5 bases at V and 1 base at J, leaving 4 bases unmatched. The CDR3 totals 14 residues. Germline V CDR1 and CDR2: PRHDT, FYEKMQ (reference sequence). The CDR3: CASSPRDSQETQYF. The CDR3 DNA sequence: TGTGCCAGCAGCCCCAGGGACAGCCAAGAGACCCAGTACTTC.

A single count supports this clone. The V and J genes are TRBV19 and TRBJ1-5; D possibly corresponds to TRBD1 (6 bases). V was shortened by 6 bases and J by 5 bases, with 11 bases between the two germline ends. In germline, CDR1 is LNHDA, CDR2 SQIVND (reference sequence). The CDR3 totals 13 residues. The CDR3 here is CASSLQGDQPQHF. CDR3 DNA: TGTGCCAGTAGCCTACAGGGCGATCAGCCCCAGCATTTT.

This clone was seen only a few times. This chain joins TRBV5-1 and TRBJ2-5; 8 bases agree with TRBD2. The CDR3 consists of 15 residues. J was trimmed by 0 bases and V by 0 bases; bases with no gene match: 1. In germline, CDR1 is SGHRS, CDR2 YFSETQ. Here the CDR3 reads CASSLVAGYQETQYF. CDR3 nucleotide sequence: TGCGCCAGCAGCTTGGTAGCGGGATACCAAGAGACCCAGTACTTC.

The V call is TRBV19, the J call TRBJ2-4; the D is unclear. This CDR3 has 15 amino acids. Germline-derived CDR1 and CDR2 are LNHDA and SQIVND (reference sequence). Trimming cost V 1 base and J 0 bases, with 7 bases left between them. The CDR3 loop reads CASSIGKLAKNIQYF. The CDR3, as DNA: TGTGCCAGTAGTATAGGTAAACTAGCCAAAAACATTCAGTACTTC. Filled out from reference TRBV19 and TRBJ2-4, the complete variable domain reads DGGITQSPKYLFRKEGQNVTLSCEQNLNHDAMYWYRQDPGQGLRLIYYSQIVNDFQKGDIAEGYSVSREKKESFPLTVTSAQKNPTAFYLCASSIGKLAKNIQYFGAGTRLSVL.

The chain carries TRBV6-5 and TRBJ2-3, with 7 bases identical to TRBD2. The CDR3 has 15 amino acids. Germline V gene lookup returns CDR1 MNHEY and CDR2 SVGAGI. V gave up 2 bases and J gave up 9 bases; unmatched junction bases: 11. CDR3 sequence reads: CASSYQSSGVSTQYF. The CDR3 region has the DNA TGTGCCAGCAGTTACCAGTCCAGCGGGGTTTCGACGCAGTATTTT.

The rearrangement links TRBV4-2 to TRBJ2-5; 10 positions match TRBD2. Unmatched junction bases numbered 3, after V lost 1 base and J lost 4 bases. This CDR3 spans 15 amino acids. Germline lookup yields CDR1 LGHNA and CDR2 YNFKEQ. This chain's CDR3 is CASSQVASGGETQYF. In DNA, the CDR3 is TGTGCCAGCAGCCAAGTGGCTAGCGGGGGAGAGACCCAGTACTTC.

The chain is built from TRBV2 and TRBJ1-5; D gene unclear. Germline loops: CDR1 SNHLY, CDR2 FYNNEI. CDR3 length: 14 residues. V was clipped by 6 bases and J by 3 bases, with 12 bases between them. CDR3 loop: CASRGGSPNQPQHF. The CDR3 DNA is TGTGCCAGCAGGGGAGGGAGCCCCAATCAGCCCCAGCATTTT.

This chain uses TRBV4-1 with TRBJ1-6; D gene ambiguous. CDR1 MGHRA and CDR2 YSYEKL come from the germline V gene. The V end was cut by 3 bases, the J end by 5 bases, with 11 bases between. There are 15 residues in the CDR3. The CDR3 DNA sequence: TGCGCCAGCAGCCACTCGGCCGGGGATAATTCACCCCTCCACTTT. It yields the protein CASSHSAGDNSPLHF.

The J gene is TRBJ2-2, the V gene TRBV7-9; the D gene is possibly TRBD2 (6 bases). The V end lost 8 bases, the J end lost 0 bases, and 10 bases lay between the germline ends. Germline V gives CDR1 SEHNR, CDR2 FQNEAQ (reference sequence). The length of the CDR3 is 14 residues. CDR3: CASRPGANTGELFF. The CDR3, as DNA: TGTGCCAGCCGACCGGGAGCGAACACCGGGGAGCTGTTTTTT. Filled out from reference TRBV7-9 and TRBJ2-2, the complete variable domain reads DTGVSQNPRHKITKRGQNVTFRCDPISEHNRLYWYRQTLGQGPEFLTYFQNEAQLEKSRLLSDRFSAERPKGSFSTLEIQRTEQGDSAMYLCASRPGANTGELFFGEGSRLTVL.

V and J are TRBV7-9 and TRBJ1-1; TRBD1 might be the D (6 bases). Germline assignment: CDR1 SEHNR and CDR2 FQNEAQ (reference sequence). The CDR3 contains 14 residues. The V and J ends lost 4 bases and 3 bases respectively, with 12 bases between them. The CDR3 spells CASSSYREYTEAFF. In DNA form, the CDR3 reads TGTGCCAGCAGCTCATACAGGGAGTACACTGAAGCTTTCTTT.

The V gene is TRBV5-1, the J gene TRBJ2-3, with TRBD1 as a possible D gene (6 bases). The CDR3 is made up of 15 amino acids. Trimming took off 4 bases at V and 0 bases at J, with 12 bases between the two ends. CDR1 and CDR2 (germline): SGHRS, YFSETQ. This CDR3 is CASSPDRTSTDTQYF. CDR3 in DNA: TGCGCCAGCAGCCCAGACAGGACTAGCACAGATACGCAGTATTTT.

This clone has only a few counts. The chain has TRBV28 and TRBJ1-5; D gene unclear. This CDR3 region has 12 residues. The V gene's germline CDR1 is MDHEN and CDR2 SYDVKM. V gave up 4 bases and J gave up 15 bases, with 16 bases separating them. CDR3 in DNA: TGTGCCAGCAGTTCCTATGTTGGTTCCTGGCATTTT. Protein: CASSSYVGSWHF. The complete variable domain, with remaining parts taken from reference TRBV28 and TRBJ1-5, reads DVKVTQSSRYLVKRTGEKVFLECVQDMDHENMFWYRQDPGLGLRLIYFSYDVKMKEKGDIPEGYSVSREKKERFSLILESASTNQTSMYLCASSSYVGSWHFGDGTRLSIL.

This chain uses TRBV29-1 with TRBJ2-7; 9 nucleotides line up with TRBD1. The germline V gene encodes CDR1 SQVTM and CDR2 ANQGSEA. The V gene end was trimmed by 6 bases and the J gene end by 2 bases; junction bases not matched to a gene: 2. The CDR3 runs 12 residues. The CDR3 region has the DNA TGCAGCGTGGGGACAGGGACCTACGAGCAGTACTTC. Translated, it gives CSVGTGTYEQYF.

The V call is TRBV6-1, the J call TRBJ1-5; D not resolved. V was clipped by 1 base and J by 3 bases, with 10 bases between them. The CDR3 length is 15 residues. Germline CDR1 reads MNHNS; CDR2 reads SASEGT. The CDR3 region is CASSEGGQPNQPQHF. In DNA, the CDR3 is TGTGCCAGCAGTGAAGGTGGGCAGCCCAATCAGCCCCAGCATTTT.

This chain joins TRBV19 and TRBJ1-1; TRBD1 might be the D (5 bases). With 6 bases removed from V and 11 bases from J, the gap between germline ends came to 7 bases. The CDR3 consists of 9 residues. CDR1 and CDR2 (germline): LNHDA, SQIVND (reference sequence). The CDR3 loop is CASSHRAFF. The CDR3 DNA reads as TGTGCCAGTAGCCACAGGGCTTTCTTT.

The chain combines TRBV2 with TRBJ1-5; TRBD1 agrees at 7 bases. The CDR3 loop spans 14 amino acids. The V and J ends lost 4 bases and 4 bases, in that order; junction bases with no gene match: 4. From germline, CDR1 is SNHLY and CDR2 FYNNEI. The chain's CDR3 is CASSGGQRNQPQHF. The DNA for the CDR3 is TGTGCCAGCAGTGGGGGACAGAGAAATCAGCCCCAGCATTTT.

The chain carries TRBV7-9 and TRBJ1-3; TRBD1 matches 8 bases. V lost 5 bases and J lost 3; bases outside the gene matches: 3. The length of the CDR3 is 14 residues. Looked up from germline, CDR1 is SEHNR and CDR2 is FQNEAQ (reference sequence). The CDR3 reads CASSGTGGGNTIYF. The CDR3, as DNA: TGTGCCAGCAGCGGAACAGGGGGTGGAAACACCATATATTTT.

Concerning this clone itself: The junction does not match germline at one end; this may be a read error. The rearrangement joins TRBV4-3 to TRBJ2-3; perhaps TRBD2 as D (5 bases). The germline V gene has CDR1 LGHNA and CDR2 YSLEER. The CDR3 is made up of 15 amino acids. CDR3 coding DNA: TGCGCCAGCAGTCAAGGGCGAGGGCACACAGATACGCAGTATTTT. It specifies CASSQGRGHTDTQYF.